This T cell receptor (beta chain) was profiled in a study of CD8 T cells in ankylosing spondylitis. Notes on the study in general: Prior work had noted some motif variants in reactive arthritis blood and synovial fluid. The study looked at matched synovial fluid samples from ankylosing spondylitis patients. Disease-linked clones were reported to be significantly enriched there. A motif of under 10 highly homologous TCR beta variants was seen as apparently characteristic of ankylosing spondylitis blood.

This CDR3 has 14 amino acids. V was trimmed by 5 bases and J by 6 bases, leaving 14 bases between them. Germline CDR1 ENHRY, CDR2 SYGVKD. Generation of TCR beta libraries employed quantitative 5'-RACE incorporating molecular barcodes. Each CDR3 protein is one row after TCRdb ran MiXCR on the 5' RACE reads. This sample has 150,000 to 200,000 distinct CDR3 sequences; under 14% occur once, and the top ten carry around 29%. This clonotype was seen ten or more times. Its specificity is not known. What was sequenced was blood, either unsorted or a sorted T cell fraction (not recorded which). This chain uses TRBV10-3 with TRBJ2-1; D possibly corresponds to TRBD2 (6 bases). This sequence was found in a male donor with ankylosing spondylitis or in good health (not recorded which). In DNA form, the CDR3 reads TGTGCCATCAGTAACCCGAGGGACTTCAATGAGCAGTTCTTC. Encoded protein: CAISNPRDFNEQFF.